What follows are 22 T cell receptor beta chains derived from one specimen sequenced in a study of blood T cell repertoires in COVID-19. The assay was immunoSEQ multiplex PCR, and TCRdb's table has in-frame clones only and misses some. This sample has roughly 43,000 clones, with about 85% found just once. The specimen was PBMCs or T cells enriched from blood (not recorded which). The receptors originated from a woman between 45 and 60 years old who had recovered from COVID-19.

The genes are TRBV4-3 and TRBJ2-1; unclear D gene. From germline, CDR1 is LGHNA and CDR2 YSLEER. V dropped 0 bases and J dropped 0 bases, with 9 bases sitting between them. The CDR3 length is 16 residues. CDR3 DNA sequence: TGCGCCAGCAGCCAAGATCACTCAAGCTCCTACAATGAGCAGTTCTTC. Translated, it gives CASSQDHSSSYNEQFF.

This clone appeared once. This chain uses TRBV5-1 with TRBJ2-7; the match to TRBD2 covers 11 bases. The ends lost 3 bases at V and 4 bases at J; junction bases unmatched: 9. The CDR3 runs to 16 residues. CDR1 SGHRS and CDR2 YFSETQ come from the germline V gene. The CDR3 DNA reads TGCGCCAGCAGCTGGGATACTAGCGGGGGCAGGTACGAGCAGTACTTC. It is translated as CASSWDTSGGRYEQYF.

The gene calls are TRBV6-5 and TRBJ1-2, with a weak D call TRBD1 (5 bases). This CDR3 comprises 15 residues. The ends were cut back, 0 bases at V and 3 bases at J, with 11 bases in the middle. Germline V gene lookup returns CDR1 MNHEY and CDR2 SVGAGI. The CDR3, as DNA: TGTGCCAGCAGTTACTCTGGCGGGGACGACTATGGCTACACCTTC. Translated, it gives CASSYSGGDDYGYTF.

Points on this clone: The same CDR3 can be traced to other DNA sequences in this sample. The gene calls are TRBV7-2 and TRBJ2-5; maybe TRBD1 (6 bases). The CDR3 runs to 14 residues. Germline loops: CDR1 SGHTA, CDR2 FQGNSA. Trimming cost V 0 bases and J 5 bases, with 10 bases left between them. CDR3 region: CASSLAGAGETQYF. CDR3 coding DNA: TGTGCCAGCAGCTTAGCGGGGGCTGGGGAGACCCAGTACTTC.

This chain joins TRBV6-5 and TRBJ2-7; D gene unclear. This CDR3 has 14 residues. Germline V CDR1 and CDR2: MNHEY, SVGAGI. The germline V and J ends were trimmed by 6 bases and 0 bases, with 12 bases remaining between them. In DNA, the CDR3 is TGTGCCAGCAGGAATTGGGCTTCCTCCTACGAGCAGTACTTC. The encoded protein is CASRNWASSYEQYF.

The chain recombines TRBV6-5 with TRBJ2-5; maybe TRBD2 (6 bases). This CDR3 has 12 amino acids. Germline assignment: CDR1 MNHEY and CDR2 SVGAGI. Trimming left V 10 bases short and J 5 bases short, with 14 bases between. CDR3 nucleotides: TGTGCCACCCGGGACTCCGGGGAGACCCAGTACTTC. This encodes CATRDSGETQYF.

V gene TRBV7-3 combines with J gene TRBJ2-2; D might be TRBD2 (6 bases). Germline lookup yields CDR1 SGHTA and CDR2 FQGTGA. V lost 2 bases and J lost 4, with 11 bases in between. The CDR3 runs 15 residues. CDR3 loop: CASSLSEGSTGELFF. Here the CDR3 DNA reads TGTGCCAGCAGCTTATCGGAGGGATCCACCGGGGAGCTGTTTTTT.

This rearrangement joins TRBV28 to TRBJ1-6, with 7 bases lining up with TRBD1. The ends lost 4 bases at V and 10 bases at J; junction bases unmatched: 13. Germline loops: CDR1 MDHEN, CDR2 SYDVKM. The CDR3 is 16 residues long. In DNA, the CDR3 is TGTGCCAGCAGTTCCGCTGGGCAGGGGGTAAAGTCACCCCTCCACTTT. Protein: CASSSAGQGVKSPLHF.

The J gene is TRBJ2-2, the V gene TRBV2; TRBD2 might be the D (5 bases). V lost 6 bases and J lost 5, with 13 bases in between. The CDR3 contains 14 residues. Germline V gene sequence: CDR1 SNHLY, CDR2 FYNNEI. Here the CDR3 reads CASRVLGVTGELFF. The CDR3 nucleotides are TGTGCCAGCAGAGTCCTCGGGGTGACCGGGGAGCTGTTTTTT.

V gene TRBV27 combines with J gene TRBJ1-5, with unresolved D. Germline CDR1 MNHEY, CDR2 SMNVEV (reference sequence). V lost 3 bases to trimming and J lost 6 bases, with 12 bases between them. CDR3 size: 14 residues. CDR3 sequence (DNA): TGTGCCAGCAGTTTTTCAGGTTTCAGTCAGCCCCAGCATTTT. Protein sequence: CASSFSGFSQPQHF.

This clone was seen more than once but under ten times. The genes are TRBV19 and TRBJ2-6, with D unclear. The CDR3 extends over 16 amino acids. Germline CDR1 and CDR2: LNHDA and SQIVND (reference sequence). Trimming stripped 2 bases from V and 2 bases from J, with 10 bases between. The CDR3 spells CASSINLWPGANVLTF. The CDR3 DNA reads TGTGCCAGTAGTATAAACCTGTGGCCTGGGGCCAACGTCCTGACTTTC.

This chain links TRBV7-8 with TRBJ2-3; the match to TRBD1 covers 8 bases. The germline gives CDR1 SGHVS, CDR2 FQNEAQ. The CDR3 runs 16 residues. With V trimmed by 2 bases and J by 0 bases, 4 bases remained unmatched. For the CDR3, the DNA is TGTGCCAGCAGCTTACCCGGACAGGGCAGCACAGATACGCAGTATTTT. The encoded protein is CASSLPGQGSTDTQYF.

The chain joins TRBV28 to TRBJ2-1; 11 bases line up with TRBD2. The V segment lost 7 bases and the J segment 0 bases; nucleotides outside the gene matches: 14. Germline V gene lookup returns CDR1 MDHEN and CDR2 SYDVKM. The CDR3 length is 19 residues. The CDR3 region has the DNA TGTGCCAGCACGGGGGCTAGCGGGAGGTCCGGGAGCTCCTACAATGAGCAGTTCTTC. Translated, it gives CASTGASGRSGSSYNEQFF.

The chain combines TRBV5-6 with TRBJ1-4, with 9 bases that match TRBD1. This CDR3 has 15 amino acids. V gave up 1 base and J gave up 5 bases; unmatched junction bases: 3. Per the germline V gene, CDR1 is SGHDT and CDR2 is YYEEEE. CDR3 DNA: TGTGCCAGCAGCTTGCAGGGGACAGGGAATGAAAAACTGTTTTTT. It specifies CASSLQGTGNEKLFF.

V is TRBV6-5 and J is TRBJ2-3, with D uncertain. Germline CDR1 MNHEY, CDR2 SVGAGI. V was pared by 2 bases and J by 11 bases, with 20 bases between. This CDR3 region has 15 residues. CDR3 DNA: TGTGCCAGCAGTTACGGGCCGAATTCCCCCGTGGTGCAGTATTTT. This sequence encodes CASSYGPNSPVVQYF.

The chain links TRBV2 to TRBJ2-7; D remains unclear. The V gene lost 10 bases and the J gene lost 0 bases, with 7 bases spanning the gap. The CDR3 totals 11 residues. Germline CDR1 reads SNHLY; CDR2 reads FYNNEI. In nucleotides, the CDR3 is TGTGCCACTGGCGGCTCCTACGAGCAGTACTTC. It encodes CATGGSYEQYF.

The genes are TRBV5-8 and TRBJ2-7; TRBD1 matches 7 bases. The CDR3 extends over 13 amino acids. The junction had 8 bases not matched to a gene; V was cut back by 5 bases and J by 6 bases. Per germline, CDR1 SGHTS and CDR2 YDEGEE. CDR3 sequence (DNA): TGTGCCAGCAGATCAGAGACAGGGTTCGAGCAGTACTTC. Its translation: CASRSETGFEQYF.

The genes are TRBV18 and TRBJ1-6; 8 bases are shared with TRBD1. The CDR3 runs 14 residues. Losses at the gene ends were 4 bases for V and 8 bases for J; bases not matched to a gene: 4. Germline V gene lookup returns CDR1 KGHSH and CDR2 LQKENI. CDR3 nucleotide sequence: TGTGCCAGCTCACTCGGACAGGGTGATTCACCCCTCCACTTT. It encodes CASSLGQGDSPLHF.

This clone was seen a few times. This chain connects TRBV15 to TRBJ1-5, with 7 bases lining up with TRBD1. CDR1 is LNHNV and CDR2 is YYDKDF in the germline V gene (reference sequence). V lost 0 bases to trimming and J lost 0 bases; unmatched junction nucleotides: 2. The CDR3 length is 16 residues. The CDR3 DNA reads as TGTGCCACCAGCAGAGATGGGGACAGTAGCAATCAGCCCCAGCATTTT. It yields the protein CATSRDGDSSNQPQHF.

This sequence joins TRBV19 and TRBJ2-5; D may be TRBD1 (6 bases). V lost 5 bases to trimming and J lost 2 bases, with 12 bases between them. The CDR3 is made up of 14 amino acids. The germline gives CDR1 LNHDA, CDR2 SQIVND (reference sequence). Here the CDR3 reads CASSLQGTQETQYF. The CDR3, as DNA: TGTGCCAGTAGTTTGCAGGGGACACAAGAGACCCAGTACTTC.

This rearrangement joins TRBV7-2 to TRBJ1-5; 11 nucleotides align to TRBD1. The CDR3 has 15 amino acids. The V gene's germline CDR1 is SGHTA and CDR2 FQGNSA. The junction had 1 base not matched to a gene; V was cut back by 0 bases and J by 6 bases. Here the CDR3 reads CASSLAGQGGQPQHF. The CDR3 nucleotides read TGTGCCAGCAGCTTAGCGGGACAGGGGGGTCAGCCCCAGCATTTT.

The rearrangement links TRBV19 to TRBJ1-1, with TRBD1 identical over 12 bases. Germline lookup yields CDR1 LNHDA and CDR2 SQIVND (reference sequence). The CDR3 loop spans 17 amino acids. The V segment lost 8 bases and the J segment 1 base; nucleotides outside the gene matches: 11. The CDR3 DNA reads as TGTGCCAGTCATGGGGGACAGGGGGCGCCCAGGAACACTGAAGCTTTCTTT. It translates to CASHGGQGAPRNTEAFF.